The present T cell receptor beta chain was sequenced within a study of blood T cell repertoires in COVID-19. Across the whole study: Sample material is recorded as cDNA or gDNA derived from T cells, B-cell-depleted T cells, or PBMCs.

In the authors' methods: Estimated nucleated cell counts came from reference gene primer amplification. The method was immunoSEQ multiplex PCR; TCRdb's version includes in-frame clones alone and lacks a portion of them. The V and J calls and clone size are taken from that table; D and trimming were inferred from the DNA. The sample holds fewer than 200,000 clones, over 60% seen once. Germline V lookup: CDR1 MNHNS, CDR2 SASEGT. Trimming took off 2 bases at V and 0 bases at J, with 11 bases between the two ends. The CDR3 has 16 residues. This TCR was recovered from a woman aged 70-85 years with acute or convalescent COVID-19. Input material: peripheral blood. V usage is TRBV6-1 and J usage is TRBJ1-5; D call uncertain. The CDR3 region is CASSESSGYSNQPQHF. CDR3 nucleotide sequence: TGTGCCAGCAGTGAATCCAGCGGTTATAGCAATCAGCCCCAGCATTTT.